This T cell receptor (beta chain) was profiled in a study of regulatory T cells in long-lasting Graves disease. Overall study context: Graves' disease counted as persistent after over 5 years of antithyroid drugs with positive TSH receptor antibodies. The study's findings and limits: Persistent patients shared under 3,000 public clonotypes among themselves. Newly diagnosed patients shared fewer, at more than 750. Newly diagnosed Graves' patients exceeded persistent ones in TCR diversity.

Time point defined: persistent/refractory GD, antithyroid drugs over 5 years with positive TRAb. TCR sequences were obtained from RNA taken from PBMCs. Graves' disease diagnoses used American Thyroid Association guidelines. CDR3 regions were amplified by Arm-PCR using iRepertoire HTBI primers to build TCR beta libraries. MiXCR, run by TCRdb on the multiplex PCR reads, gives a single entry per CDR3 protein. The sample contains roughly 400,000 distinct CDR3 sequences, 20% to 25% of which appear only once. This clonotype was observed many times. What it binds is unknown. CDR3 length: 14 residues. The ends lost 8 bases at V and 5 bases at J; junction bases unmatched: 11. CDR1 MNHNS and CDR2 SASEGT come from the germline V gene.

Sequencing was performed on peripheral blood mononuclear cells (PBMCs), taken when the disease was refractory, from a patient treated with antithyroid drugs. This receptor was identified in a female donor with Graves disease. The rearrangement uses TRBV6-1 and TRBJ1-2, with 7 positions matching TRBD1. The chain's CDR3 is CASEGAPTGYGYTF. The CDR3 coding sequence is TGTGCCAGCGAGGGGGCTCCTACTGGGTATGGCTACACCTTC.